This entry lists 9 T cell receptor beta chains sequenced from one sample in a study of T-cell memory formation after mild COVID-19. TCRdb passed the 5' RACE reads through MiXCR, listing each CDR3 protein once. This sample has 150,000 to 200,000 distinct CDR3 sequences, with around 16% found just once. Sequencing was done on a sample of PBMCs or a T cell subset sorted from them (not recorded which). All receptors derive from an adult woman who had mild COVID-19 (a few samples of this study predate the infection). Cell type and time point are not known.

This clonotype was counted ten times or more. The gene calls are TRBV5-6 and TRBJ1-2; 7 bases map to TRBD1. The V and J ends lost 2 bases and 4 bases, in that order; junction bases with no gene match: 2. This CDR3 is 13 amino acids long. The V gene's germline CDR1 is SGHDT and CDR2 YYEEEE. CDR3 loop: CASSLGGGYGYTF. CDR3 coding DNA: TGTGCCAGCAGCTTAGGGGGCGGCTATGGCTACACCTTC. Together with reference TRBV5-6 and TRBJ1-2, the CDR3 gives the full variable domain: DAGVTQSPTHLIKTRGQQVTLRCSPKSGHDTVSWYQQALGQGPQFIFQYYEEEERQRGNFPDRFSGHQFPNYSSELNVNALLLGDSALYLCASSLGGGYGYTFGSGTRLTVV.

V usage is TRBV16 and J usage is TRBJ1-2; no reliable D call. The length of the CDR3 is 16 residues. The germline V gene has CDR1 KGHSY and CDR2 FQNENV. V lost 4 bases and J 0 bases, leaving 15 bases between the germline ends. The CDR3 DNA is TGTGCCAGCAGCCTCATGGGGTTTTCGGCTAACTATGGCTACACCTTC. Translated, it gives CASSLMGFSANYGYTF.

This clonotype came up a few times. The rearrangement uses TRBV4-1 and TRBJ2-3, with D possibly matching TRBD1 (6 bases). From germline, CDR1 is MGHRA and CDR2 YSYEKL. CDR3 length equals 20 residues. The germline V and J ends were trimmed by 1 base and 0 bases, with 23 bases remaining between them. CDR3 sequence (DNA): TGCGCCAGCAGCCAAGCCACCTTCGGGCAGGGGTTCCCTAGCACAGATACGCAGTATTTT. This gives the protein CASSQATFGQGFPSTDTQYF.

This clonotype was counted between two and nine times. The V gene is TRBV7-6, the J gene TRBJ2-7; 7 bases align to TRBD1. The CDR3 consists of 16 residues. Trimming at V came to 0 bases and at J to 3 bases, leaving 8 bases not matched to a gene. Germline CDR1 is SGHVS and CDR2 is FNYEAQ. For the CDR3, the DNA is TGTGCCAGCAGCTTAGCCGCCGGGACAGTCTACTACGAGCAGTACTTC. Its translation is CASSLAAGTVYYEQYF.

This clonotype has a count of ten or more. V is TRBV5-1 and J is TRBJ2-7, with D perhaps being TRBD1 or TRBD2 (6 bases each). This CDR3 has 15 amino acids. Between the trimmed V and J ends, which lost 4 bases and 0 bases, there was a span of 14 bases. Looked up from germline, CDR1 is SGHRS and CDR2 is YFSETQ. The CDR3 here is CASSMGGQSSYEQYF. As DNA, the CDR3 is TGCGCCAGCAGCATGGGGGGACAAAGCTCCTACGAGCAGTACTTC.

This clonotype showed up many times. The rearrangement uses TRBV5-1 and TRBJ2-3, with D perhaps given as TRBD1 or TRBD2 (5 bases each). CDR1 is SGHRS and CDR2 is YFSETQ in the germline V gene. The CDR3 extends over 14 amino acids. V was clipped by 4 bases and J by 4 bases, with 13 bases between them. The CDR3 region has the DNA TGCGCCAGCAGCCGGGACGGGATTGCAGATACGCAGTATTTT. Its translation is CASSRDGIADTQYF.

The rearrangement uses TRBV7-2 and TRBJ2-7, with D perhaps matching TRBD2 (5 bases). Germline CDR1 SGHTA, CDR2 FQGNSA. Trimming pared 5 bases from V and 4 bases from J, leaving 9 bases between. The CDR3 runs 12 residues. Here the CDR3 DNA reads TGTGCCAGCAGCGCCCAGCGGTACGAGCAGTACTTC. As protein: CASSAQRYEQYF.

This clonotype was detected only a few times. The chain links TRBV20-1 to TRBJ2-7; maybe TRBD1 (6 bases). CDR3 length: 14 amino acids. CDR1 is DFQATT, CDR2 SNEGSKA, per germline (reference sequence). V was shortened by 5 bases and J by 4 bases, with 18 bases between the two germline ends. The CDR3 DNA sequence: TGCAGTGCTGGGAGCTGGCAGGGGCGGTACGAGCAGTACTTC. Translating it yields CSAGSWQGRYEQYF.

V and J are TRBV12-3 or TRBV12-4 and TRBJ2-3; TRBD1 matches 9 bases. This CDR3 is 16 amino acids long. V dropped 5 bases and J dropped 0; count of bases not matched to a gene: 6. CDR3 in amino acids: CASSITGGSSTDTQYF. The CDR3 bases are TGTGCCAGCAGTATTACAGGGGGCTCTAGCACAGATACGCAGTATTTT.